Included here is one T cell receptor beta chain sequence, with context. Its antigen is still unknown. The length of the CDR3 is 14 residues. Trimming stripped 7 bases from V and 10 bases from J, with 17 bases between. Looked up from germline, CDR1 is MNHEY and CDR2 is SVGAGI. As for time point: naive CD8 control sorted from an acute-time-point sample. This entry comes from a study of CD8 T cells in acute hepatitis C reinfection. Study-wide background: CD8+ T cells recognizing the HCV NS3-1073 epitope were profiled acutely and after viral clearance. Findings and limits, study-wide: Preferential TRBV04 and TRBV06 usage appeared in all groups and was not explained by the naive pool. NS3-1073 specific repertoires were highly diverse across all groups.

The protocol was immunoSEQ multiplex PCR, while the TCRdb copy is restricted to in-frame clones and leaves out a portion. The data show some 40,000 clones, with 85% to 90% seen just once and more than 0.4% held by the top ten. The sequencing input was naive CD8+ T cells from PBMCs. The TCR originated in a man aged 25 to 45 with chronic hepatitis C. The rearrangement uses TRBV6-5 and TRBJ1-6; no clear D gene. The CDR3 DNA reads TGTGCCAGCAAAGAGACCCTCACGGGGTCACCCCTCCACTTT. Translated, it gives CASKETLTGSPLHF.